This T cell receptor (beta chain) was obtained from a study of beta chain features in type 1 diabetes. Overall study context: The patients were much like the healthy donors in age, gender and cell yields.

Points from the study as a whole: Because the template was cDNA, high-expressing cells might be over-represented.

This clone was recorded a few times. Its antigen is unidentified. Central memory, naive, regulatory and stem cell-like memory CD4+ cells were sorted by CD45RO/CCR7/CD25/CD127/CD95/CD27. As every portion of the isolated RNA was reverse transcribed, the sequencing read expressed TCRB transcripts. TCRdb keeps only in-frame clones here, not all; method: immunoSEQ multiplex PCR. The sample holds more than 300,000 clones, less than 10% seen once. The sequence was collected from a woman between 18 and 30 years old in good health. The specimen sequenced was central memory CD4+ T cells from blood.

The DNA of the CDR3 is TGTGCCAGCAGTTCCTCGGCAAGTATTACGGCACCATACGAGCAGTACTTC. Protein sequence: CASSSSASITAPYEQYF. The V gene is TRBV27, the J gene TRBJ2-7; D is unclear. V lost 4 bases, J lost 4 bases, and 23 bases lay in between. This CDR3 is built from 17 residues. The V gene's germline CDR1 is MNHEY and CDR2 SMNVEV (reference sequence).